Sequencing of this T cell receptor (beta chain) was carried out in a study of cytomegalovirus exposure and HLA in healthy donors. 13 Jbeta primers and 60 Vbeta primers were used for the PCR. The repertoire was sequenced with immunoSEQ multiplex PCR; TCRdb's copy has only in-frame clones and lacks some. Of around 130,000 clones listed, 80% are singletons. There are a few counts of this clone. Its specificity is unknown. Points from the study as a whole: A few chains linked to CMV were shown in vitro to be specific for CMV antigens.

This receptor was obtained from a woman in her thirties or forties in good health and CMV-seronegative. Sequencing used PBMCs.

The CDR3 DNA is TGTGCCAGCAGTCCCCGGGACAGAAATGAAAAACTGTTTTTT. Protein sequence: CASSPRDRNEKLFF. J is TRBJ1-4 and V is TRBV28, with 7 bases lining up with TRBD1. There are 14 residues in the CDR3. Germline V gene sequence: CDR1 MDHEN, CDR2 SYDVKM. Trimming at V came to 5 bases and at J to 5 bases, leaving 5 bases not matched to a gene.